The 30 T cell receptor beta chains reported below all come from one sample, sequenced in a study of blood T cell repertoires in COVID-19. Method: immunoSEQ multiplex PCR; TCRdb's copy keeps in-frame clones and lacks some. The sample contains around 150,000 clones, over 65% of which appear only once. The sequenced sample consisted of peripheral blood. Source of these receptors: a man in his fifties or sixties with acute or convalescent COVID-19.

This clone was detected ten times or more. CDR3 loop: CASSQEEDQPQHF. The CDR3 DNA follows: TGTGCCAGCAGCCAAGAGGAGGATCAGCCCCAGCATTTT. This chain links TRBV3-1 (or the pseudogene TRBV3-2) with TRBJ1-5; D not certain. Trimming took 0 bases from V and 5 from J, leaving 5 bases between them. Germline CDR1 LGHDT, CDR2 YNNKEL (reference sequence). CDR3 length: 13 amino acids.

V is TRBV7-2 and J is TRBJ1-1; the match to TRBD1 covers 9 bases. The J segment lost 4 bases and the V segment lost 3 bases, leaving 3 bases of the junction unmatched. Germline loops: CDR1 SGHTA, CDR2 FQGNSA. The CDR3 spans 14 residues. The CDR3 spells CASSFDRGSTEAFF. The CDR3 DNA is TGTGCCAGCAGCTTTGACAGGGGGAGCACTGAAGCTTTCTTT.

The gene calls are TRBV2 and TRBJ2-5; 9 nucleotides match TRBD1. This CDR3 region has 14 residues. Germline CDR1 SNHLY, CDR2 FYNNEI. V was clipped by 5 bases and J by 4 bases; unmatched bases: 5. CDR3 DNA: TGTGCCAGCAGTTCATCGACAGGGGGAGAGACCCAGTACTTC. It yields the protein CASSSSTGGETQYF.

For this clone: In the same sample, other DNA sequences code for this CDR3. CDR3 sequence (DNA): TGTGCCAGCAGCGTAGGGGCTAGCGGGGCGTACGAGCAGTACTTC. Its protein product is CASSVGASGAYEQYF. The chain has TRBV9 and TRBJ2-7; 9 bases line up with TRBD2. Germline assignment: CDR1 SGDLS and CDR2 YYNGEE. Trimming at V came to 0 bases and at J to 4 bases, leaving 5 bases not matched to a gene. This CDR3 region has 15 residues.

The CDR3 DNA reads as TGTGCCAGCAGTGAATTGGGTATCCTAGCGGAGTACACCGGGGAGCTGTTTTTT. Protein sequence: CASSELGILAEYTGELFF. The chain has TRBV2 and TRBJ2-2; 7 bases line up with TRBD2. Unmatched junction bases numbered 12, after V lost 2 bases and J lost 3 bases. The CDR3 contains 18 residues. Germline V lookup: CDR1 SNHLY, CDR2 FYNNEI. Full variable domain (remainder filled in from reference TRBV2 and TRBJ2-2): EPEVTQTPSHQVTQMGQEVILRCVPISNHLYFYWYRQILGQKVEFLVSFYNNEISEKSEIFDDQFSVERPDGSNFTLKIRSTKLEDSAMYFCASSELGILAEYTGELFFGEGSRLTVL.

This chain connects TRBV19 to TRBJ1-5; D remains unclear. The V gene lost 0 bases and the J gene lost 5 bases, with 11 bases spanning the gap. Germline values: CDR1 LNHDA, CDR2 SQIVND (reference sequence). This CDR3 comprises 15 residues. This chain's CDR3 is CASSIDFSGDQPQHF. The DNA of the CDR3 is TGTGCCAGTAGTATAGATTTTTCGGGAGATCAGCCCCAGCATTTT.

The chain couples TRBV15 to TRBJ2-5; D ambiguous. V was cut by 0 bases and J by 1 base, with 9 bases left in between. CDR3 length equals 15 residues. The germline gives CDR1 LNHNV, CDR2 YYDKDF (reference sequence). The CDR3 spells CATSRDPSTQETQYF. The CDR3 region has the DNA TGTGCCACCAGCAGAGATCCGTCTACCCAAGAGACCCAGTACTTC.

This chain uses TRBV6-5 with TRBJ1-1; 12 nucleotides match TRBD1. The germline CDR1 and CDR2 sequences are MNHEY and SVGAGI. This CDR3 spans 15 amino acids. J was trimmed by 7 bases and V by 10 bases; bases with no gene match: 13. This CDR3 is CATRPGQGASGEAFF. The CDR3 region has the DNA TGTGCCACCCGCCCGGGACAGGGGGCGTCGGGTGAAGCTTTCTTT.

To note about this clone: In this CDR3 the conserved last residue, phenylalanine or tryptophan, is missing, so a read error is likely. The V and J genes are TRBV4-1 and TRBJ1-1; 9 nucleotides line up with TRBD1. The CDR3 extends over 15 amino acids. V trimming: 1 base; J trimming: 3 bases; junction bases outside the gene matches: 3. Germline CDR1 reads MGHRA; CDR2 reads YSYEKL. CDR3 sequence reads: CASSQGRQGDTEAFL. Here the CDR3 DNA reads TGCGCCAGCAGCCAAGGCCGACAGGGGGACACTGAAGCTTTCCTT.

J is TRBJ1-5 and V is TRBV30, with D possibly TRBD1 on 6 matching bases. Germline lookup yields CDR1 GTSNPN and CDR2 SVGIG (reference sequence). The CDR3 runs 14 residues. With 2 bases removed from V and 6 bases from J, the gap between germline ends came to 14 bases. The CDR3 protein is CAWSTQGGGQPQHF. CDR3 bases: TGTGCCTGGAGTACACAGGGAGGGGGTCAGCCCCAGCATTTT.

Only a few counts were recorded for this clone. V usage is TRBV19 and J usage is TRBJ1-1, with D maybe TRBD1 (5 bases). Germline V lookup: CDR1 LNHDA, CDR2 SQIVND (reference sequence). The CDR3 contains 14 residues. V was pared by 5 bases and J by 5 bases, with 15 bases between. This chain's CDR3 is CASSPWGAGTEAFF. CDR3 nucleotide sequence: TGTGCCAGTAGTCCCTGGGGCGCTGGAACTGAAGCTTTCTTT. Full variable domain (remainder filled in from reference TRBV19 and TRBJ1-1): DGGITQSPKYLFRKEGQNVTLSCEQNLNHDAMYWYRQDPGQGLRLIYYSQIVNDFQKGDIAEGYSVSREKKESFPLTVTSAQKNPTAFYLCASSPWGAGTEAFFGQGTRLTVV.

J is TRBJ1-2 and V is TRBV9, with 7 bases lining up with TRBD1. Germline assignment: CDR1 SGDLS and CDR2 YYNGEE. This CDR3 comprises 15 residues. After removal of 4 bases from V and 2 bases from J, the junction contained 8 bases not matched to a gene. DNA of the CDR3: TGTGCCAGCAGCACTTCCCCGGGACAGAACTATGGCTACACCTTC. Translated, it gives CASSTSPGQNYGYTF.

This clone is medium-sized within its sample. The same CDR3 is also encoded by other DNA sequences in this sample. The chain links TRBV7-2 to TRBJ1-1, with D unresolved. CDR3 length equals 13 residues. The germline CDR1 and CDR2 sequences are SGHTA and FQGNSA. V was pared by 5 bases and J by 3 bases, with 10 bases between. The CDR3: CASSRKRDTEAFF. In DNA form, the CDR3 reads TGTGCCAGCAGCCGCAAACGGGACACTGAAGCTTTCTTT.

This clone was recorded a few times. This chain links TRBV9 with TRBJ2-7; 7 bases agree with TRBD2. The ends lost 4 bases at V and 4 bases at J; junction bases unmatched: 8. CDR3 size: 14 residues. Germline values: CDR1 SGDLS, CDR2 YYNGEE. The chain's CDR3 is CASSPGLADYEQYF. CDR3 DNA sequence: TGTGCCAGCAGCCCTGGGCTAGCGGATTACGAGCAGTACTTC. Based on the CDR3 plus reference TRBV9 and TRBJ2-7, the full variable domain is DSGVTQTPKHLITATGQRVTLRCSPRSGDLSVYWYQQSLDQGLQFLIQYYNGEERAKGNILERFSAQQFPDLHSELNLSSLELGDSALYFCASSPGLADYEQYFGPGTRLTVT.

The genes are TRBV9 and TRBJ2-1; TRBD2 matches at 13 bases. J lost 6 bases, V lost 3 bases, and 6 bases had no gene match. The CDR3 is 16 residues long. The germline CDR1 and CDR2 sequences are SGDLS and YYNGEE. The CDR3 is CASSARTSGGGNEQFF. As DNA, the CDR3 is TGTGCCAGCAGCGCGAGGACTAGCGGGGGTGGCAATGAGCAGTTCTTC.

The V gene is TRBV9, the J gene TRBJ2-7; D is perhaps TRBD1 (6 bases). The CDR3 is 15 residues long. CDR1 is SGDLS and CDR2 is YYNGEE in the germline V gene. The V end was cut by 0 bases, the J end by 5 bases, with 15 bases between. CDR3 nucleotides: TGTGCCAGCAGCGTAGAAACAGGGTATGGAAACGAGCAGTACTTC. This gives the protein CASSVETGYGNEQYF.

V and J are TRBV25-1 and TRBJ2-7; 7 bases match TRBD1. Germline trimming cut 3 bases from V and 2 bases from J; bases unmatched to any gene: 4. This CDR3 has 14 residues. In germline, CDR1 is MGHDK, CDR2 SYGVNS. The CDR3, as DNA: TGTGCCAGCAGTGAGATGACAGGGACCTACGAGCAGTACTTC. Translation: CASSEMTGTYEQYF.

A single count supports this clone. The CDR3 loop is CASSKHREYQETQYF. Written as DNA, the CDR3 is TGTGCCAGCAGTAAGCACAGGGAATACCAAGAGACCCAGTACTTC. This chain joins TRBV14 and TRBJ2-5, with D possibly matching TRBD1 (6 bases). The CDR3 is 15 amino acids. CDR1 is SGHDN, CDR2 FVKESK, per germline. V lost 6 bases and J lost 0, with 14 bases in between.

This clone was recorded only once. The gene calls are TRBV27 and TRBJ2-7; TRBD2 is a possible D gene (5 bases). The CDR3 extends over 15 amino acids. Per the germline V gene, CDR1 is MNHEY and CDR2 is SMNVEV (reference sequence). The V end was cut by 8 bases, the J end by 7 bases, with 24 bases between. The CDR3 sequence is CASASLRRAEVEQYF. The CDR3 coding sequence is TGTGCCAGCGCCAGCCTGCGGCGGGCAGAGGTTGAGCAGTACTTC.

CDR3 loop: CASREDRGLSQPQHF. The CDR3 bases are TGTGCCAGTAGGGAGGACAGGGGGCTTAGTCAGCCCCAGCATTTT. The chain combines TRBV19 with TRBJ1-5; 11 nucleotides match TRBD1. V lost 6 bases to trimming and J lost 6 bases; unmatched junction nucleotides: 7. The CDR3 is 15 amino acids. Germline loops: CDR1 LNHDA, CDR2 SQIVND (reference sequence).

The chain carries TRBV6-5 and TRBJ1-1; TRBD1 might be the D (5 bases). Germline V gives CDR1 MNHEY, CDR2 SVGAGI. The CDR3 extends over 14 amino acids. The germline V and J ends were trimmed by 10 bases and 0 bases, with 15 bases remaining between them. CDR3 sequence: CATQQEGMNTEAFF. For the CDR3, the DNA is TGTGCCACCCAACAGGAGGGAATGAACACTGAAGCTTTCTTT.

V is TRBV6-2 or TRBV6-3 and J is TRBJ2-7, with 10 bases that match TRBD2. With V trimmed by 6 bases and J by 3 bases, 5 bases remained unmatched. The germline gives CDR1 MNHEY, CDR2 SVGEGT. The CDR3 loop spans 14 amino acids. CDR3 coding DNA: TGTGCCAGCAGCCTGGGACTAGCGATCTACGAGCAGTACTTC. Its protein product is CASSLGLAIYEQYF.

The CDR3 bases are TGTGCCAGTAGCTATGCAGGGGGGCGGGAAGGGGAGACCCAGTACTTC. Protein sequence: CASSYAGGREGETQYF. The chain has TRBV19 and TRBJ2-5; D is possibly TRBD1 (7 bases). V was clipped by 6 bases and J by 5 bases, with 22 bases between them. Germline V gene sequence: CDR1 LNHDA, CDR2 SQIVND (reference sequence). This CDR3 region has 16 residues.

The chain couples TRBV5-1 to TRBJ2-2; 9 bases agree with TRBD2. Germline V lookup: CDR1 SGHRS, CDR2 YFSETQ. The CDR3 spans 17 residues. The V gene end was trimmed by 1 base and the J gene end by 2 bases; junction bases not matched to a gene: 6. This CDR3 reads CASSLTTSGRNTGELFF. CDR3 nucleotides: TGCGCCAGCAGCTTGACCACTAGCGGGCGAAACACCGGGGAGCTGTTTTTT.

This clone has only a few counts. This sequence joins TRBV11-3 and TRBJ1-1; the D gene is possibly TRBD1 (5 bases). Deletions cut 0 bases from V and 5 bases from J, with 7 bases between. CDR1 and CDR2 from the germline V gene are SGHNT and YENEEA. CDR3 length equals 13 residues. The CDR3 sequence: CASSLEQGTEAFF. CDR3 nucleotides: TGTGCCAGCAGCTTAGAGCAGGGTACTGAAGCTTTCTTT.

The rearrangement links TRBV30 to TRBJ2-5; 9 bases agree with TRBD1. The CDR3 is 13 amino acids. Germline lookup yields CDR1 GTSNPN and CDR2 SVGIG (reference sequence). V lost 7 bases, J lost 5 bases, and 8 bases stayed unmatched. The CDR3 region has the DNA TGTGCCTCTACGGACAGGGGAGGGGAGACCCAGTACTTC. This codes for CASTDRGGETQYF. Drawing the rest from reference TRBV30 and TRBJ2-5, the complete variable domain is SQTIHQWPATLVQPVGSPLSLECTVEGTSNPNLYWYRQAAGRGLQLLFYSVGIGQISSEVPQNLSASRPQDRQFILSSKKLLLSDSGFYLCASTDRGGETQYFGPGTRLLVL.

The rearrangement links TRBV24-1 to TRBJ2-5; TRBD2 might be the D (5 bases). Looked up from germline, CDR1 is KGHDR and CDR2 is SFDVKD. The CDR3 covers 12 residues. Trimming shortened V by 9 bases and J by 4 bases, and 11 bases separated the two germline ends. CDR3 amino acids: CATEDWGETQYF. For the CDR3, the DNA is TGTGCCACCGAGGACTGGGGAGAGACCCAGTACTTC.

The chain carries TRBV10-1 and TRBJ2-1, with 10 nucleotides matching TRBD1. J lost 7 bases, V lost 6 bases, and 6 bases had no gene match. This CDR3 is built from 14 residues. Germline values: CDR1 WNHNN, CDR2 SYGVQD (reference sequence). The CDR3 sequence is CASSSGQGTNEQFF. CDR3 DNA sequence: TGCGCCAGCAGCTCGGGACAGGGGACAAATGAGCAGTTCTTC.

The chain employs TRBV10-1 and TRBJ2-1; 11 bases fit TRBD2. Per germline, CDR1 WNHNN and CDR2 SYGVQD (reference sequence). The CDR3 consists of 16 residues. Trimming took 4 bases from V and 0 from J; bases not matched to a gene: 2. This chain's CDR3 is CASSVGLAASYNEQFF. The CDR3 nucleotides read TGCGCCAGCAGTGTGGGACTAGCGGCCTCCTACAATGAGCAGTTCTTC.

CDR3 in DNA: TGTGCCAGCAGCCCTGGACAGGTCACAGATACGCAGTATTTT. This sequence encodes CASSPGQVTDTQYF. V is TRBV11-3 and J is TRBJ2-3; 7 bases line up with TRBD1. Germline CDR1 and CDR2: SGHNT and YENEEA. The CDR3 sequence is 14 residues long. With 5 bases clipped from V and 2 bases from J, the junction kept 4 bases outside the gene matches.